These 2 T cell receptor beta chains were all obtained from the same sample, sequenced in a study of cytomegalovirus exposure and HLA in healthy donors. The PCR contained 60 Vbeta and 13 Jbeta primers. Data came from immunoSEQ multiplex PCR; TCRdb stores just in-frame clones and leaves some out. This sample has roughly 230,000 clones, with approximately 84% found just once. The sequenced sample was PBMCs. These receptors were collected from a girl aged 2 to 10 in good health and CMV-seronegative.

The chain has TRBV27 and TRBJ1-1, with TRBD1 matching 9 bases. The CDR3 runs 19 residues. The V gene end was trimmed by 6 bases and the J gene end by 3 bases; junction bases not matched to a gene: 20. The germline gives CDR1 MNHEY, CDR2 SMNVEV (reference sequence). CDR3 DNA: TGTGCCAGCAGAAGGGTGGAACAGGGGGCGCGCCTAGACTACACTGAAGCTTTCTTT. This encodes CASRRVEQGARLDYTEAFF.

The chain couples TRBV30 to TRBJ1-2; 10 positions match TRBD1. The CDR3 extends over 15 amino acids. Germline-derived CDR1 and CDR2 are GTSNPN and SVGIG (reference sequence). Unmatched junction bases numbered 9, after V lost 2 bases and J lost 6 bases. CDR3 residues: CAWSTWDRGSDGYTF. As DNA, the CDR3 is TGTGCCTGGAGTACTTGGGACAGGGGTTCGGATGGCTACACCTTC.